A selection of T cell receptor beta chains follows, all from one sample in a study of T cell clonotyping in hematopoietic cell transplantation. Sequencing was performed with immunoSEQ multiplex PCR; in TCRdb, only in-frame clones are kept and a portion is missing. The sample records about 3,000 clones, about 89% being singletons. The sequencing used PBMCs, collected at the time of graft-versus-host disease after allogeneic stem cell transplant. Receptors were obtained from a male patient between 55 and 70 years old who had an allogeneic stem cell transplant from a related donor, so the T cells may come from the graft donor. Some clones in this sample may be carry-over from other donors' samples. CDR3s include the opening cysteine and the closing phenylalanine or tryptophan. A D gene is named only where the DNA matches it firmly. Clone size is not always given. Where it is, it says once, few, many or a class for expanded clones.

size,length,V,D,J,DNA,CDR3
-,12,TRBV19,TRBD1,TRBJ1-6,TGTGCCAGTAGACAGGGGTTTTCACCCCTCCACTTT,CASRQGFSPLHF
-,15,TRBV6-1,TRBD1,TRBJ1-6,TGTGCCAGCAGTACAGGGGTATTGGAGAATTCACCCCTCCACTTT,CASSTGVLENSPLHF
once,14,TRBV5-6,-,TRBJ2-7,TGTGCCAGCAGCTTATGGGCGACAGCATACGAGCAGTACTTC,CASSLWATAYEQYF
-,15,TRBV5-6,-,TRBJ1-5,TGTGCCAGCAGCTTCCAGGGAGTTAGCAATCAGCCCCAGCATTTT,CASSFQGVSNQPQHF
-,13,TRBV7-9,TRBD1,TRBJ2-7,TGTGCCAGCAGCGGACAGGTGAATTACGAGCAGTACTTC,CASSGQVNYEQYF
once,16,TRBV25-1,TRBD1,TRBJ2-5,TGTGCCAGCAGTGAAGGGGACAGGGGGCGCGGCGAGACCCAGTACTTC,CASSEGDRGRGETQYF
-,15,TRBV2,TRBD1,TRBJ2-3,TGTGCCAGCAGCGCCGGGACAGGGGGACCAGATACGCAGTATTTT,CASSAGTGGPDTQYF
-,19,TRBV28,TRBD2,TRBJ2-7,TGTGCCAGCAGTCCCGGAAAGTTGGGTAGCGGGGGCCATTCCTACGAGCAGTACTTC,CASSPGKLGSGGHSYEQYF
-,14,TRBV7-8,-,TRBJ1-6,TGTGCCAGCAGCCCTCAGGGGTTCGATTCACCCCTCCACTTT,CASSPQGFDSPLHF
once,13,TRBV28,TRBD1,TRBJ2-7,TGTGCCAGCCTTCAGGGGGCCCACTACGAGCAGTACTTC,CASLQGAHYEQYF
-,15,TRBV7-2,-,TRBJ2-2,TGTGCCAGCAGCCGCGTGGGGGGGAACACCGGGGAGCTGTTTTTT,CASSRVGGNTGELFF
-,13,TRBV7-9,-,TRBJ1-1,TGTGCCAGCAGCTCGAAGGGGCCGAGTGAAGCTTTCTTT,CASSSKGPSEAFF
few,12,TRBV5-4,-,TRBJ2-1,TGTGCCAGCAGCTCGACCGGGGATGAGCAGTTCTTC,CASSSTGDEQFF
once,15,TRBV4-2,TRBD1,TRBJ2-1,TGTGCCAGCAGCCAAATCAGGGACAGTTCGTTTGAGCAGTTCTTC,CASSQIRDSSFEQFF
few,12,TRBV27,-,TRBJ2-7,TGTGCCAGCAGTTTAGGGAACTACGAGCAGTACTTC,CASSLGNYEQYF
-,15,TRBV11-2,TRBD1,TRBJ1-3,TGTGCCAGCAGCGCGGACAGGGCCGCTGGAAACACCATATATTTT,CASSADRAAGNTIYF
-,14,TRBV5-4,-,TRBJ2-3,TGTGCCAGCAGCCCCCTGACGACCGTAGATACGCAGTATTTT,CASSPLTTVDTQYF
-,11,TRBV21-1,-,TRBJ2-7,TGTGCCAGCAGGATCGATTACGAGCAGTACTTC,CASRIDYEQYF
once,17,TRBV7-2,TRBD2,TRBJ2-3,TGTGCCAGCAGCCTGGGGTTGGGACTAGCGGGCCCGGATACGCAGTATTTT,CASSLGLGLAGPDTQYF
-,12,TRBV29-1,-,TRBJ2-5,TGCAGCGTTGACTGGGACCAAGAGACCCAGTACTTC,CSVDWDQETQYF
-,20,TRBV13,TRBD1,TRBJ1-6,TGTGCCACCTCAAGCTGGGGTGACGGGGGACAGGGGCTGGAGAATTCACCCCTCCACTTT,CATSSWGDGGQGLENSPLHF
-,17,TRBV19,TRBD1,TRBJ2-2,TGTGCCAGTAGTAGACTATCCGGGACAGGGTTTACCGGGGAGCTGTTTTTT,CASSRLSGTGFTGELFF
-,13,TRBV30,-,TRBJ2-5,TGTGCCTGGAGTGCTACCTCAAAAGAGACCCAGTACTTC,CAWSATSKETQYF
-,13,TRBV5-4,-,TRBJ2-5,TGTGCCAGCAGCTTGGGTGGACAAGAGACCCAGTACTTC,CASSLGGQETQYF
-,14,TRBV30,-,TRBJ2-1,TGTGCCTGGGCTGACTACAGCTCCTACAATGAGCAGTTCTTC,CAWADYSSYNEQFF
once,14,TRBV6-1,-,TRBJ2-2,TGTGCCAGCAGTGTATTCGGGTCGGGAGGGGAGCTGTTTTTT,CASSVFGSGGELFF
few,14,TRBV6-6,TRBD1,TRBJ2-3,TGTGCCAGCAGTTACCCGGACAGGGGGGATACGCAGTATTTT,CASSYPDRGDTQYF
once,14,TRBV5-1,TRBD1,TRBJ2-7,TGCGCCAGCAGCAACCGGGACAGGACCTACGAGCAGTACTTC,CASSNRDRTYEQYF
-,13,TRBV7-2,-,TRBJ2-5,TGTGCCAGCAGCCGCACCCCGGGTGGGACCCAGTACTTC,CASSRTPGGTQYF
-,15,TRBV4-3,-,TRBJ1-1,TGCGCCAGCAGCCGAACAGGGTTGGGGAGCACTGAAGCTTTCTTT,CASSRTGLGSTEAFF
-,14,TRBV7-9,-,TRBJ2-7,TGTGCCAGCAGCTTAGTATCCGTTCCATACGAGCAGTACTTC,CASSLVSVPYEQYF
-,14,TRBV14,TRBD1,TRBJ1-1,TGTGCCAGCAGCCAAGAGGACAGGTTTGCTGAAGCTTTCTTT,CASSQEDRFAEAFF
-,12,TRBV7-2,-,TRBJ2-5,TGTGCCAGCAGCTTAGTGTTTGAGACCCAGTACTTC,CASSLVFETQYF
-,17,TRBV5-4,TRBD1,TRBJ2-6,TGTGCCAGCAGCTCGAGACAGGGCCTTAGGGGGGCCAACGTCCTGACTTTC,CASSSRQGLRGANVLTF
once,15,TRBV19,-,TRBJ2-7,TGTGCCAGTAGTATAGGTAAAGGGTCAGCCTACGAGCAGTACTTC,CASSIGKGSAYEQYF
-,13,TRBV2,-,TRBJ1-2,TGTGCCAGCACCCTGGGCGGAGGGGAAGGCTACACCTTC,CASTLGGGEGYTF
-,15,TRBV28,-,TRBJ2-3,TGTGCCAGCAGTTTGTTTGGGACGGGGACAGATACGCAGTATTTT,CASSLFGTGTDTQYF
-,12,TRBV30,-,TRBJ2-7,TGTGCCTGGAGTCTTTCGATCTACGAGCAGTACTTC,CAWSLSIYEQYF
-,12,TRBV7-6,-,TRBJ2-5,TGTGCCAGCAGCCGCCTCCAAGAGACCCAGTACTTC,CASSRLQETQYF
few,15,TRBV6-1,-,TRBJ1-5,TGTGCCAGCAGTGAGGAATGGACAGTCAATCAGCCCCAGCATTTT,CASSEEWTVNQPQHF
-,13,TRBV5-1,-,TRBJ2-7,TGCGCCAGCAGCTTAGACGGTACCTACGAGCAGTACTTC,CASSLDGTYEQYF
-,11,TRBV4-1,-,TRBJ2-2,TGCGCCAGCAGCCAGTCCGGGGAGCTGTTTTTT,CASSQSGELFF
-,15,TRBV5-1,-,TRBJ2-7,TGCGCCAGCAGCCAACCGGACGGGCGTTCCTACGAGCAGTACTTC,CASSQPDGRSYEQYF
-,13,TRBV6-6,TRBD1,TRBJ2-7,TGTGCCAGCAGTTTAGGGACAGTCTACGAGCAGTACTTC,CASSLGTVYEQYF